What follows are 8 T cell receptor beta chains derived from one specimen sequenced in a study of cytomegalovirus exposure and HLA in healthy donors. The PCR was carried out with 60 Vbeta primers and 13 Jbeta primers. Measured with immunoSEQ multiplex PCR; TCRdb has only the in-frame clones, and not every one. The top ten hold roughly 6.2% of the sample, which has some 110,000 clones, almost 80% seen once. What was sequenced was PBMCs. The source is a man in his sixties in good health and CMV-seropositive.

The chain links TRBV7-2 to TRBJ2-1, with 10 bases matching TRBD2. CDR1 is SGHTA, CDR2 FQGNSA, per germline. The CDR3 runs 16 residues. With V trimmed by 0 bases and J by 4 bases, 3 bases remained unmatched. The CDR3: CASSLAASGGYNEQFF. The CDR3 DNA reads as TGTGCCAGCAGCTTAGCGGCTAGCGGGGGTTACAATGAGCAGTTCTTC.

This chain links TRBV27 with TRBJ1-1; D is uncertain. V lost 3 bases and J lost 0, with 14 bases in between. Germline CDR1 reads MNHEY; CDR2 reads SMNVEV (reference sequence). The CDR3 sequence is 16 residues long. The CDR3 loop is CASSFAKLLVNTEAFF. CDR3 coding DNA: TGTGCCAGCAGTTTCGCCAAGTTACTCGTGAACACTGAAGCTTTCTTT.

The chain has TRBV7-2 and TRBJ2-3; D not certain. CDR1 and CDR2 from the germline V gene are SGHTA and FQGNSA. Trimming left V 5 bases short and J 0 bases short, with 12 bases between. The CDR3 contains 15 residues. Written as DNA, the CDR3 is TGTGCCAGCAGCCCCCAGGCCTCTAGCACAGATACGCAGTATTTT. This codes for CASSPQASSTDTQYF.

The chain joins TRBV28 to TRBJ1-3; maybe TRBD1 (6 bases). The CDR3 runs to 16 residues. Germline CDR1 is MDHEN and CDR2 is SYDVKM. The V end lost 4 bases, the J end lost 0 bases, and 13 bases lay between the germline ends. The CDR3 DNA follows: TGTGCCAGCAGTTCCCCTGGACAGAGCTCTGGAAACACCATATATTTT. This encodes CASSSPGQSSGNTIYF.

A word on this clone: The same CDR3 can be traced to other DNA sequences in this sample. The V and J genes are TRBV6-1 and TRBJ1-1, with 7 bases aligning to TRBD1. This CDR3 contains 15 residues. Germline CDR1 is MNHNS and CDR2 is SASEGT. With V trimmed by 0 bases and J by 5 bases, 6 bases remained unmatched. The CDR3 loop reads CASSEAQGVITEAFF. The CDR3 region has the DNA TGTGCCAGCAGTGAAGCGCAGGGGGTAATAACTGAAGCTTTCTTT.

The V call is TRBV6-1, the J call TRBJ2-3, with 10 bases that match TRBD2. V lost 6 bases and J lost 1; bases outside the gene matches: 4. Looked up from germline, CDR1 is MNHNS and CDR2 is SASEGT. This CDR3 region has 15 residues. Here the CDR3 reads CASSQRGGGTDTQYF. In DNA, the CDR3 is TGTGCCAGCAGCCAGCGGGGGGGCGGCACAGATACGCAGTATTTT.

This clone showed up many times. The CDR3 protein is CASSLNDRGFSGANVLTF. In nucleotides, the CDR3 is TGTGCCAGCAGTTTGAATGACAGGGGCTTTTCTGGGGCCAACGTCCTGACTTTC. V usage is TRBV28 and J usage is TRBJ2-6, with 8 positions matching TRBD1. Germline V CDR1 and CDR2: MDHEN, SYDVKM. This CDR3 has 18 amino acids. V shed 3 bases, J shed 1 base, and the junction held 8 bases outside the gene matches.

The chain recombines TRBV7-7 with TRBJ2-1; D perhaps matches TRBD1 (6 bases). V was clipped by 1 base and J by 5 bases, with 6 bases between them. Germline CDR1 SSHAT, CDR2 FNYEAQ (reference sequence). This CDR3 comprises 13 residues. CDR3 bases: TGTGCCAGCAGCTTAGGGGACAACAATGAGCAGTTCTTC. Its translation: CASSLGDNNEQFF. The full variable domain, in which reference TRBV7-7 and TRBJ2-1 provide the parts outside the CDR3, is GAGVSQSPRYKVTKRGQDVTLRCDPISSHATLYWYQQALGQGPEFLTYFNYEAQPDKSGLPSDRFSAERPEGSISTLTIQRTEQRDSAMYRCASSLGDNNEQFFGPGTRLTVL.